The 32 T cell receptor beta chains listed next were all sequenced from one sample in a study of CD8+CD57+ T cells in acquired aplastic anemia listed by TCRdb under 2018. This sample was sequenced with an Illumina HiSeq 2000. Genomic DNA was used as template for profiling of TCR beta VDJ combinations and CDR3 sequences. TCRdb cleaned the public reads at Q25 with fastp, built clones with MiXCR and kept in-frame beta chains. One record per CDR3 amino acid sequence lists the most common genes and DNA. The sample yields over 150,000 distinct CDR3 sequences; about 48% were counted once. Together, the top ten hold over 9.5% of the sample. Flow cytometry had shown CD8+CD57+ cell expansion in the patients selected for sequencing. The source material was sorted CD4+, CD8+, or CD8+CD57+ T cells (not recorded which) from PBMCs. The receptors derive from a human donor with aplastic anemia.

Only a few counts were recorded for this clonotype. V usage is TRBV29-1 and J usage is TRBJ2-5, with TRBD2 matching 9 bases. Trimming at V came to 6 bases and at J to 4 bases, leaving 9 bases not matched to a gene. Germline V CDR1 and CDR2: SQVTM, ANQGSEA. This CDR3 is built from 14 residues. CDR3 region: CSVMLAGRGETQYF. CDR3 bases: TGCAGCGTCATGCTAGCGGGGCGGGGAGAGACCCAGTACTTC.

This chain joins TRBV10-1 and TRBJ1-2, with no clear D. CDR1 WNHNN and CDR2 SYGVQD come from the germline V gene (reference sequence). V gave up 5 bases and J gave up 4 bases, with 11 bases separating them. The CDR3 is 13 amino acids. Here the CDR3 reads CASSYDQAYGYTF. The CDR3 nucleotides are TGCGCCAGCAGTTACGACCAAGCCTATGGCTACACCTTC.

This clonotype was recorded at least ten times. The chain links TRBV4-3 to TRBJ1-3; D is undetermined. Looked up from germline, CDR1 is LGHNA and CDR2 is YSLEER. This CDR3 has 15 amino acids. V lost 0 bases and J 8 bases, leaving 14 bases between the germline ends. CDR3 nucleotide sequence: TGCGCCAGCAGCCAAGATATAGGCTGGAGGGACACCATATATTTT. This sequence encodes CASSQDIGWRDTIYF.

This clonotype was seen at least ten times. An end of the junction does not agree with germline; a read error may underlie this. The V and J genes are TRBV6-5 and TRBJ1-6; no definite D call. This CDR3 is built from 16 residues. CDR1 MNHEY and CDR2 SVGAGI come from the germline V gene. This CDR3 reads CASSHSGGQGNSPLHF. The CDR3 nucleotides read TGTGCCAGCAGTCACTCGGGAGGGCAAGGTAATTCACCCCTCCACTTT.

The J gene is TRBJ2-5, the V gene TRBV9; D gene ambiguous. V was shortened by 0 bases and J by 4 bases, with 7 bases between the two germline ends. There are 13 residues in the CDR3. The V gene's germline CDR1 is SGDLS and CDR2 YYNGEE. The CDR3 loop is CASSVVPIETQYF. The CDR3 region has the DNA TGTGCCAGCAGCGTAGTCCCGATAGAGACCCAGTACTTC.

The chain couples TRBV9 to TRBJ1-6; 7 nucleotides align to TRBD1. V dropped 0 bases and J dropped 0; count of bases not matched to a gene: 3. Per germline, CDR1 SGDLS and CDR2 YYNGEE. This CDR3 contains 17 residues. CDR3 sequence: CASSVAQGSSYNSPLHF. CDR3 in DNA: TGTGCCAGCAGCGTAGCACAGGGGAGCTCCTATAATTCACCCCTCCACTTT. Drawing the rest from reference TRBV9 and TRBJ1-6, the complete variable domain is DSGVTQTPKHLITATGQRVTLRCSPRSGDLSVYWYQQSLDQGLQFLIQYYNGEERAKGNILERFSAQQFPDLHSELNLSSLELGDSALYFCASSVAQGSSYNSPLHFGNGTRLTVT.

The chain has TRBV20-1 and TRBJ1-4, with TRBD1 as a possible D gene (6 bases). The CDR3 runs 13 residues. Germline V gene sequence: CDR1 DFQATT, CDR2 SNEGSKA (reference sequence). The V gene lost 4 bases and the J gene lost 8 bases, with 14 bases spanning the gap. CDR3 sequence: CSAIRGWGEKLFF. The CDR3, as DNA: TGCAGTGCTATCAGGGGATGGGGGGAAAAACTGTTTTTT.

CDR3 sequence (DNA): TGTGCCAGTAGTATGCTGGTCGACTATGGCTACACCTTC. Its translation: CASSMLVDYGYTF. The chain links TRBV19 to TRBJ1-2, with D unclear. This CDR3 is 13 amino acids long. Germline V gives CDR1 LNHDA, CDR2 SQIVND (reference sequence). The ends were cut back, 3 bases at V and 3 bases at J, with 8 bases in the middle.

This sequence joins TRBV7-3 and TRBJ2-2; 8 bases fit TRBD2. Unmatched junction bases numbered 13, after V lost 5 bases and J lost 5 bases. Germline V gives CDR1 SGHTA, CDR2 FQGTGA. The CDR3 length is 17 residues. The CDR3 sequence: CASSVMGGSGTTGELFF. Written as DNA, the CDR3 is TGTGCCAGCAGCGTCATGGGGGGTAGCGGGACGACCGGGGAGCTGTTTTTT.

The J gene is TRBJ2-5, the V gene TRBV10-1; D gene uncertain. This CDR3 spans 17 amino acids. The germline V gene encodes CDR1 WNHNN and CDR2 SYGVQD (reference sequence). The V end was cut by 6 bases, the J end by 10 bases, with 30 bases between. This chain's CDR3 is CASSSRLVRNWTMSQYF. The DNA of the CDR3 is TGCGCCAGCAGCTCCAGACTCGTTCGGAATTGGACGATGAGCCAGTACTTC.

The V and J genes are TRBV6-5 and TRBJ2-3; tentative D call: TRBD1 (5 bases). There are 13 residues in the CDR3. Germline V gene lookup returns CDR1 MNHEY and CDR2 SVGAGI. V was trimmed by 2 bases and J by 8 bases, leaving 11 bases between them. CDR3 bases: TGTGCCAGCAGTTACGTGTTCCAGGGTACGCAGTATTTT. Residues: CASSYVFQGTQYF.

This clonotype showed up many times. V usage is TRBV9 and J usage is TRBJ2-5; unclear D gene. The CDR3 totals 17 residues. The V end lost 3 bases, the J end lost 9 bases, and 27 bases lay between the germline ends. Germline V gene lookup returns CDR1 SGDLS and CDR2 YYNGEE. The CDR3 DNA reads TGTGCCAGCAGCGCTCACTATGACGGGCTGGATTTCGGGTCCCAGTACTTC. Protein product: CASSAHYDGLDFGSQYF.

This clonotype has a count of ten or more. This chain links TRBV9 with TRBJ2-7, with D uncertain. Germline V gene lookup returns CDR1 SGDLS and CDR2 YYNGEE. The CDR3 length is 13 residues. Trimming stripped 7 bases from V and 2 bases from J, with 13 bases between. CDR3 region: CASGKDGPYEQYF. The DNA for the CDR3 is TGTGCCAGCGGGAAGGACGGACCCTACGAGCAGTACTTC.

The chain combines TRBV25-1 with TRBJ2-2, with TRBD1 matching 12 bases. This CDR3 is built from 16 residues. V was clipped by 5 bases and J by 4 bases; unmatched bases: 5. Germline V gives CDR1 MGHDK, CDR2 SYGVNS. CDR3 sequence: CASSYRDRGLTGELFF. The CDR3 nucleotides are TGTGCCAGCAGTTACCGGGACAGGGGGCTCACCGGGGAGCTGTTTTTT.

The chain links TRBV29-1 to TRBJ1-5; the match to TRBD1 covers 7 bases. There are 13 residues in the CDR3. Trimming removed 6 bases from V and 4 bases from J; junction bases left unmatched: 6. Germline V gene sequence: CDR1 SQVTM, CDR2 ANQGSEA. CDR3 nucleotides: TGCAGCGTGGCCCGGGACAGAAATCAGCCCCAGCATTTT. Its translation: CSVARDRNQPQHF.

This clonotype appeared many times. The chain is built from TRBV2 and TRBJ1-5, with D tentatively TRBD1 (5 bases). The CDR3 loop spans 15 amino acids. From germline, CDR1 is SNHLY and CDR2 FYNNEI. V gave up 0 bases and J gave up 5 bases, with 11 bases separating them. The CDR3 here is CASSEALGAHQPQHF. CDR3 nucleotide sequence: TGTGCCAGCAGTGAAGCACTAGGGGCCCATCAGCCCCAGCATTTT.

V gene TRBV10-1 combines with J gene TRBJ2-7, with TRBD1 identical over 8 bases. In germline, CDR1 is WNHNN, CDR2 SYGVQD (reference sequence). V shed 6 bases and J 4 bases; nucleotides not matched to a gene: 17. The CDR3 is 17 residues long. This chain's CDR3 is CASSYQERGQEVYEQYF. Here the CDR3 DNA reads TGCGCCAGCAGCTACCAAGAAAGGGGACAGGAGGTTTACGAGCAGTACTTC.

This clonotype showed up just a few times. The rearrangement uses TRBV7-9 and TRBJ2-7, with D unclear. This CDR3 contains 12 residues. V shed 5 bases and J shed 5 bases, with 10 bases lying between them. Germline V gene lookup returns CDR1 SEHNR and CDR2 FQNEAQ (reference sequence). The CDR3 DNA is TGTGCCAGCAGCCCCTCGAAGAACGAGCAGTACTTC. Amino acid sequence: CASSPSKNEQYF.

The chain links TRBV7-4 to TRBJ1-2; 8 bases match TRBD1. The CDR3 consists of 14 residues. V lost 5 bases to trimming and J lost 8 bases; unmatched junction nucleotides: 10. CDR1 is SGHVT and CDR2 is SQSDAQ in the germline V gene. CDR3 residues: CASSRTGRSEGYTF. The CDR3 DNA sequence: TGTGCCAGCAGCCGGACAGGGAGGTCGGAAGGCTACACCTTC. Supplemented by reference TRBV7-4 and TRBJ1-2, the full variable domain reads GAGVSQSPRYKVAKRGRDVALRCDSISGHVTLYWYRQTLGQGSEVLTYSQSDAQRDKSGRPSGRFSAERPERSVSTLKIQRTEQGDSAVYLCASSRTGRSEGYTFGSGTRLTVV.

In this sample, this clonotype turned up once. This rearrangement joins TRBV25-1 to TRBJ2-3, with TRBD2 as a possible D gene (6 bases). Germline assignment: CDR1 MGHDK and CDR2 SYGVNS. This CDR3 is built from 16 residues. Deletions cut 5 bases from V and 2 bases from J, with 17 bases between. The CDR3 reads CASSILGREHTDTQYF. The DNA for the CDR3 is TGTGCCAGCAGTATTTTAGGACGGGAGCACACAGATACGCAGTATTTT.

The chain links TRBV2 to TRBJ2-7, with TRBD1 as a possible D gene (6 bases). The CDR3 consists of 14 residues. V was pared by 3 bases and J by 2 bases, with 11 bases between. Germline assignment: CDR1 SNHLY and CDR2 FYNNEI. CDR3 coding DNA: TGTGCCAGCAGTGAGTTGACAGGAGCCTACGAGCAGTACTTC. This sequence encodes CASSELTGAYEQYF.

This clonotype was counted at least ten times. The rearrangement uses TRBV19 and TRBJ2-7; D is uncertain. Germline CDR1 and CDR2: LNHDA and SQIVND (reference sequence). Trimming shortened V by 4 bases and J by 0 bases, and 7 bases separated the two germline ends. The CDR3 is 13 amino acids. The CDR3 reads CASSTLSSYEQYF. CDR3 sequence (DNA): TGTGCCAGTAGTACGCTGAGCTCCTACGAGCAGTACTTC.

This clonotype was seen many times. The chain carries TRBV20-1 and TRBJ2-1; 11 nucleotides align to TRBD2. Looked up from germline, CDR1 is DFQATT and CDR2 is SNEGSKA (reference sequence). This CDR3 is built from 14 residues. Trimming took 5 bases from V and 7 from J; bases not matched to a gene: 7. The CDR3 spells CSAETSGGENEQFF. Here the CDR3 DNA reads TGCAGTGCTGAAACTAGCGGGGGTGAAAATGAGCAGTTCTTC.

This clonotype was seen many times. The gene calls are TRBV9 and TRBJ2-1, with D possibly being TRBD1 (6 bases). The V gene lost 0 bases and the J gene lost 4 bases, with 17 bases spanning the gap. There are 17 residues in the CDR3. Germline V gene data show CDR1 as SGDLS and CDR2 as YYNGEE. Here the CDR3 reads CASSVDPDRTLYNEQFF. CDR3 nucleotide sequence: TGTGCCAGCAGCGTAGATCCCGACAGGACCTTGTACAATGAGCAGTTCTTC.

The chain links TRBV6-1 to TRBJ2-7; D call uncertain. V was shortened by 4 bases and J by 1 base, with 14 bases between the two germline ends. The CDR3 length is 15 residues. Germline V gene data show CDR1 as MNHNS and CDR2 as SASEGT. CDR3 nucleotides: TGTGCCAGCAGTGCCCCCCCGCCGAATTCCTACGAGCAGTACTTC. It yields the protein CASSAPPPNSYEQYF.

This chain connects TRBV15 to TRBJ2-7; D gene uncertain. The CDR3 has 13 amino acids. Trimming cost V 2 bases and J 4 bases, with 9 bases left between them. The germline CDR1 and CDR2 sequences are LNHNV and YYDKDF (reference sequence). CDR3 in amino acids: CATSRSVDYEQYF. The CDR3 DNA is TGTGCCACCAGCAGATCAGTCGATTACGAGCAGTACTTC.

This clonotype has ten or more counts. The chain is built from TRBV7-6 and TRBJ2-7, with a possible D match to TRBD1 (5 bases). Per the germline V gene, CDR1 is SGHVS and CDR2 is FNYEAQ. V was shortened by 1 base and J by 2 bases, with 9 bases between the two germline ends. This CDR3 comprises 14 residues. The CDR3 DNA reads TGTGCCAGCAGCTTAGTCTACAGGACCTACGAGCAGTACTTC. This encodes CASSLVYRTYEQYF. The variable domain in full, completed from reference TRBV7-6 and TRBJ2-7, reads GAGVSQSPRYKVTKRGQDVALRCDPISGHVSLYWYRQALGQGPEFLTYFNYEAQQDKSGLPNDRFSAERPEGSISTLTIQRTEQRDSAMYRCASSLVYRTYEQYFGPGTRLTVT.

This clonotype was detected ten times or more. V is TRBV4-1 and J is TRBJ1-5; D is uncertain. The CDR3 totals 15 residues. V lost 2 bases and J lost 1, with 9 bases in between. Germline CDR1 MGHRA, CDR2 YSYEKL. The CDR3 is CASSQRVGSNQPQHF. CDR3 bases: TGCGCCAGCAGCCAACGGGTCGGAAGCAATCAGCCCCAGCATTTT.

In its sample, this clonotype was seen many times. In DNA form, the CDR3 reads TGTGCCAGCAGCTTAGGATCTGGGGAGCAGTACTTC. Amino acids: CASSLGSGEQYF. V gene TRBV7-9 combines with J gene TRBJ2-7; D gene uncertain. The germline CDR1 and CDR2 sequences are SEHNR and FQNEAQ (reference sequence). Deletions cut 1 base from V and 7 bases from J, with 8 bases between. There are 12 residues in the CDR3.

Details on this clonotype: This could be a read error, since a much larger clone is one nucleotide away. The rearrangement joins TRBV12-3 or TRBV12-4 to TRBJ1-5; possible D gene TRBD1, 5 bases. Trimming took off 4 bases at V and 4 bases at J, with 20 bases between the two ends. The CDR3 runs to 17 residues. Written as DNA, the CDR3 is TGTGCCAGCAGTTCCCGGGGGGGGTCGAATTCGAATCAGCCCCAGCATTTT. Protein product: CASSSRGGSNSNQPQHF.

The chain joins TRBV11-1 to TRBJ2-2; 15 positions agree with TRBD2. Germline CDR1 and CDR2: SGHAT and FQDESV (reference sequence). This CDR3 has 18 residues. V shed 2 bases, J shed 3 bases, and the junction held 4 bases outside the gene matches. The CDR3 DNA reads TGTGCCAGCAGCTTAAGGACTAGCGGGGGGGCGGACACCGGGGAGCTGTTTTTT. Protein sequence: CASSLRTSGGADTGELFF.

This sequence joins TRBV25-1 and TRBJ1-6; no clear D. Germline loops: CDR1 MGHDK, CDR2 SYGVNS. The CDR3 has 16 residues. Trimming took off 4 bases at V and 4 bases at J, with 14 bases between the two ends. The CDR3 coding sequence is TGTGCCAGCAGTGGATCAACGATAGATTATAATTCACCCCTCCACTTT. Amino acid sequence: CASSGSTIDYNSPLHF.